A single sample is the source of the 10 T cell receptor beta chains below, sequenced in a study of shared clonotypes between healthy human individuals. Produced via immunoSEQ multiplex PCR; TCRdb's table is partial and in-frame only. The sample consists of over a million clones, under 80% of them appearing once. The source material was memory CD4+ T cells sorted from blood. As to subset: CD45RA-negative fraction. These receptors all stem from a man aged 18 to 30 in good health.

The rearrangement uses TRBV9 and TRBJ1-4; 7 nucleotides line up with TRBD1. V gave up 5 bases and J gave up 1 base; unmatched junction bases: 2. The CDR3 is made up of 14 amino acids. CDR1 and CDR2 from the germline V gene are SGDLS and YYNGEE. This CDR3 reads CASSGDRTNEKLFF. In DNA, the CDR3 is TGTGCCAGCAGTGGGGACAGAACTAATGAAAAACTGTTTTTT.

This chain connects TRBV5-4 to TRBJ1-1, with D maybe TRBD1 (5 bases). Germline lookup yields CDR1 SGHNT and CDR2 YYREEE (reference sequence). The CDR3 contains 15 residues. V lost 1 base and J lost 0, with 10 bases in between. The CDR3 region has the DNA TGTGCCAGCAGCTTGCAGGGCCCAGTGAACACTGAAGCTTTCTTT. Translation: CASSLQGPVNTEAFF.

This chain joins TRBV6-4 and TRBJ2-5, with 7 bases fitting TRBD1. The junction had 1 base not matched to a gene; V was cut back by 5 bases and J by 4 bases. The CDR3 covers 12 residues. Per germline, CDR1 MRHNA and CDR2 SNTAGT. The CDR3: CASSPGGETQYF. The DNA of the CDR3 is TGTGCCAGCAGTCCAGGGGGAGAGACCCAGTACTTC.

The V gene is TRBV2, the J gene TRBJ2-2; 12 bases line up with TRBD2. Germline V gene lookup returns CDR1 SNHLY and CDR2 FYNNEI. The CDR3 extends over 17 amino acids. The ends lost 6 bases at V and 1 base at J; junction bases unmatched: 6. The CDR3 is CASRGGLAGRNTGELFF. As DNA, the CDR3 is TGTGCCAGCAGGGGGGGACTAGCGGGTAGGAACACCGGGGAGCTGTTTTTT. Full variable domain (missing parts from reference TRBV2 and TRBJ2-2): EPEVTQTPSHQVTQMGQEVILRCVPISNHLYFYWYRQILGQKVEFLVSFYNNEISEKSEIFDDQFSVERPDGSNFTLKIRSTKLEDSAMYFCASRGGLAGRNTGELFFGEGSRLTVL.

As for this clone: Other DNA sequences in this sample translate to the same CDR3. This rearrangement joins TRBV5-4 to TRBJ2-5; D gene unclear. The CDR3 totals 14 residues. Trimming stripped 0 bases from V and 0 bases from J, with 6 bases between. Germline CDR1 and CDR2: SGHNT and YYREEE (reference sequence). The CDR3 sequence is CASSLAQNQETQYF. DNA for the CDR3: TGTGCCAGCAGCTTGGCACAGAACCAAGAGACCCAGTACTTC.

This clone turned up a few times. The rearrangement uses TRBV11-2 and TRBJ1-1, with 8 bases that match TRBD1. V was clipped by 5 bases and J by 2 bases; unmatched bases: 7. The CDR3 sequence is 15 residues long. Germline V lookup: CDR1 SGHAT, CDR2 FQNNGV. The chain's CDR3 is CASSHRGTVNTEAFF. Written as DNA, the CDR3 is TGTGCCAGCAGCCACAGGGGGACAGTAAACACTGAAGCTTTCTTT.

This clone appeared a few times. CDR3 region: CASSDTSPLHF. The CDR3, as DNA: TGCGCCAGCAGTGACACTTCACCCCTCCACTTT. This chain uses TRBV10-2 with TRBJ1-6; D remains ambiguous. The CDR3 covers 11 residues. Germline lookup yields CDR1 WSHSY and CDR2 SAAADI. V lost 3 bases and J 9 bases, leaving 3 bases between the germline ends.

The chain uses TRBV5-8 and TRBJ2-3; 10 bases fit TRBD2. The CDR3 is 17 amino acids. Germline V lookup: CDR1 SGHTS, CDR2 YDEGEE. The V segment lost 4 bases and the J segment 0 bases; nucleotides outside the gene matches: 8. In nucleotides, the CDR3 is TGTGCCAGCAGCCAACAAGCGGGAGGGACTAGCACAGATACGCAGTATTTT. Translating it yields CASSQQAGGTSTDTQYF.

This clone was counted between two and nine times. The same CDR3 also results from other DNA sequences found in this sample. CDR3 DNA: TGCAGCGTAACAGGAAACACTGAAGCTTTCTTT. It translates to CSVTGNTEAFF. This chain links TRBV29-1 with TRBJ1-1; maybe TRBD1 (5 bases). The CDR3 is 11 amino acids. Germline V gene sequence: CDR1 SQVTM, CDR2 ANQGSEA. Deletions cut 6 bases from V and 2 bases from J, with 7 bases between.

This clone is a singleton in its sample. The genes are TRBV7-2 and TRBJ1-2; D gene unclear. The V gene's germline CDR1 is SGHTA and CDR2 FQGNSA. The CDR3 runs to 13 residues. Deletions cut 2 bases from V and 8 bases from J, with 12 bases between. The CDR3 region is CASSLYGSRGYTF. The CDR3 DNA follows: TGTGCCAGCAGCTTATACGGGTCCAGAGGCTACACCTTC.